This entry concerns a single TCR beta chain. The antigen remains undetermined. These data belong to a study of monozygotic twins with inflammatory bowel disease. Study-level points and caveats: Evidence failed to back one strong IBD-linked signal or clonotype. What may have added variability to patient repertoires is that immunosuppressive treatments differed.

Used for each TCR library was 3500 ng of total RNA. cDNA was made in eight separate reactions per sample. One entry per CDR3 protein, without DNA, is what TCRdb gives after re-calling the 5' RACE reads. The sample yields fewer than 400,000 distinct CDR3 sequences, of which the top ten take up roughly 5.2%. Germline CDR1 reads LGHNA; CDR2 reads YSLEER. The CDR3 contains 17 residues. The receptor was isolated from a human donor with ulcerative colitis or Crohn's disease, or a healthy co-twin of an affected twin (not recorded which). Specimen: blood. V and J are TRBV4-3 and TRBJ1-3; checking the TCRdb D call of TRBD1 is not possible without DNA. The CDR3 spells CASSQDQEGTTGNTIYF.